This is a list of T cell receptor beta chains from one sample in a study of response to subunit inactivated influenza vaccine. TCRdb called the RT-PCR reads again in MiXCR, with one record for every CDR3 protein. Among about 170,000 distinct CDR3 sequences, 10% to 15% were seen once, and the ten largest hold over 25%. This sample also appeared in a second study, on T cells expressing NK-cell markers.

Here the sequenced sample was CD8+ T cells sorted from PBMCs, taken 12 days after vaccination. These receptors all stem from a man aged 50 to 60 who received an inactivated influenza vaccine. Both conserved end residues are part of each CDR3. The D gene is left open where the match is weak. Clone size is stated in some rows and not others, as once, few, many or a class when expanded.

TRBJ2-7 | . | . | TRBV6-1 | CASSEGATYEQYF | TGTGCCAGCAGTGAGGGGGCAACCTACGAGCAGTACTTC
TRBJ2-7 | . | TRBD2 | TRBV20-1 | CSALGVAGRAYEQYF | TGCAGTGCCTTAGGGGTAGCCGGGAGGGCCTACGAGCAGTACTTC
TRBJ2-3 | . | . | TRBV14 | CASSQEVESPSTDTQYF | TGTGCCAGCAGCCAAGAGGTTGAGAGCCCTAGCACAGATACGCAGTATTTT
TRBJ2-1 | . | . | TRBV13 | CARSPRGTSSYNEQFF | TGTGCCAGAAGCCCCCGAGGGACAAGCTCCTACAATGAGCAGTTCTTC
TRBJ2-2 | . | . | TRBV6-1 | CASSVYTGELFF | TGTGCCAGCAGTGTCTACACCGGGGAGCTGTTTTTT
TRBJ2-7 | many | . | TRBV5-5 | CASGLEGWGEQYF | TGTGCCAGCGGCTTGGAGGGGTGGGGCGAGCAGTACTTC
TRBJ2-1 | many | TRBD1 | TRBV29-1 | CSARTGGSYNEQFF | TGCAGCGCCCGGACAGGGGGCTCCTACAATGAGCAGTTCTTC
TRBJ2-5 | . | . | TRBV29-1 | CSVGVYVGRRRETQYF | TGCAGCGTTGGTGTCTATGTCGGCCGCCGTCGGGAGACCCAGTACTTC
TRBJ2-7 | . | TRBD2 | TRBV15 | CATSRGRGGRGYEQYF | TGTGCCACCAGCAGAGGTCGGGGGGGACGAGGTTACGAGCAGTACTTC
TRBJ2-7 | . | . | TRBV2 | CASREAAVSSYEQYF | TGTGCCAGCAGAGAAGCGGCGGTTAGCTCCTACGAGCAGTACTTC
TRBJ2-5 | once | TRBD1 | TRBV10-3 | CATSNSDRGETQYF | TGTGCCACCTCCAATTCGGACAGGGGGGAGACCCAGTACTTC
TRBJ2-1 | . | TRBD2 | TRBV7-7 | CASSLMLAGVNEQFF | TGTGCCAGCAGCTTAATGCTAGCGGGAGTTAATGAGCAGTTCTTC
TRBJ2-2 | many | . | TRBV6-2/TRBV6-3 | CASSYEPHYTGELFF | TGTGCCAGCAGTTACGAGCCCCATTACACCGGGGAGCTGTTTTTT
TRBJ2-3 | many | . | TRBV15 | CATSPGWSTDTQYF | TGTGCCACCAGCCCCGGATGGAGCACAGATACGCAGTATTTT
TRBJ2-7 | few | . | TRBV28 | CASSFQEQYF | TGTGCCAGCAGTTTTCAAGAGCAGTACTTC
TRBJ2-7 | . | . | TRBV10-2 | CASRIGTFYEQYF | TGCGCCAGCAGAATTGGGACCTTCTACGAGCAGTACTTC
TRBJ2-5 | few | TRBD2 | TRBV27 | CASSLGTKTETQYF | TGTGCCAGCAGTTTGGGGACTAAGACGGAGACCCAGTACTTC
TRBJ2-2 | . | . | TRBV4-3 | CASRKGGAVTGELFF | TGCGCCAGCCGAAAGGGGGGGGCGGTCACCGGGGAGCTGTTTTTT
TRBJ1-1 | few | . | TRBV11-2 | CASSLGRQGSANTEAFF | TGTGCCAGCAGCTTAGGAAGGCAGGGCTCGGCGAACACTGAAGCTTTCTTT
TRBJ2-7 | . | . | TRBV7-9 | CASSLVQDEQYF | TGTGCCAGCAGCTTAGTACAGGACGAGCAGTACTTC
TRBJ2-1 | . | TRBD2 | TRBV2 | CASSEAGSSSGFYNEQFF | TGTGCCAGCAGTGAAGCAGGATCGAGTAGCGGGTTCTACAATGAGCAGTTCTTC
TRBJ2-1 | few | TRBD2 | TRBV28 | CASSWGLAGGIEQFF | TGTGCCAGCAGTTGGGGACTAGCGGGAGGAATTGAGCAGTTCTTC
TRBJ1-5 | . | . | TRBV12-3/TRBV12-4 | CASSLQGRNQPQHF | TGTGCCAGCAGTCTCCAGGGTCGCAATCAGCCCCAGCATTTT
TRBJ1-3 | few | . | TRBV6-6 | CASQGSGNTIYF | TGTGCCAGCCAGGGGTCTGGAAACACCATATATTTT
TRBJ2-7 | . | . | TRBV29-1 | CSVEVREGVGYEQYF | TGCAGCGTTGAAGTGAGGGAGGGGGTAGGGTACGAGCAGTACTTC
TRBJ1-2 | few | . | TRBV7-9 | CASSLKVAEGYTF | TGTGCCAGCAGCTTAAAAGTTGCAGAGGGCTACACCTTC
TRBJ1-3 | . | TRBD1 | TRBV28 | CASSETGGRPAGNTIYF | TGTGCCAGCAGTGAGACAGGGGGCAGGCCGGCTGGAAACACCATATATTTT
TRBJ2-7 | many | . | TRBV29-1 | CSVDGVSQILPYEQYF | TGCAGCGTTGATGGGGTCTCCCAAATTTTACCCTACGAGCAGTACTTC
TRBJ2-3 | many | . | TRBV6-5 | CASSSGTSTDTQYF | TGTGCCAGCAGTTCCGGAACTAGCACAGATACGCAGTATTTT
TRBJ1-1 | . | TRBD1 | TRBV6-2/TRBV6-3 | CASSYSGTGITEAFF | TGTGCCAGCAGTTACTCGGGGACAGGGATCACTGAAGCTTTCTTT